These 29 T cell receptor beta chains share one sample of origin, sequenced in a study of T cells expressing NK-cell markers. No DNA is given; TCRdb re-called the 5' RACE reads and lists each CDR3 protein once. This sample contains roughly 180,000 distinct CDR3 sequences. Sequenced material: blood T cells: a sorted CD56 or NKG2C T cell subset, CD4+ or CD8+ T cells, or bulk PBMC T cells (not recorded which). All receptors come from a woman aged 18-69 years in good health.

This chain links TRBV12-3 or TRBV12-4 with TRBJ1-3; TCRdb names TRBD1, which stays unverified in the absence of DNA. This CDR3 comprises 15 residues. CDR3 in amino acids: CASSRQLSSGNTIYF.

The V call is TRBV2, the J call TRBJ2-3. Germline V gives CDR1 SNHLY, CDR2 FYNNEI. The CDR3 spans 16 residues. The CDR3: CASPELVADGSDTQYF.

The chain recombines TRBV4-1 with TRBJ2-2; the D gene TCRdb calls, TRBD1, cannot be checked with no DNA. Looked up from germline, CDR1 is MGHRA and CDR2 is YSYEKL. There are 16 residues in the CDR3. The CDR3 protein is CASSQTGTALTGELFF.

The CDR3 loop reads CSARDGLALNTGELFF. The chain combines TRBV20-1 with TRBJ2-2; there is no DNA to check the TCRdb D call of TRBD2. The CDR3 totals 16 residues. Germline CDR1 is DFQATT and CDR2 is SNEGSKA (reference sequence).

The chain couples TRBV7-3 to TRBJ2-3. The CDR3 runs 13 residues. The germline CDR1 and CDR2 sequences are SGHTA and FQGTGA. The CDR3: CASRTDGTDTQYF.

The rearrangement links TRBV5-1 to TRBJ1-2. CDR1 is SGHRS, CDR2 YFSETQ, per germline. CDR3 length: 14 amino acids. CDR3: CASSLASANYGYTF.

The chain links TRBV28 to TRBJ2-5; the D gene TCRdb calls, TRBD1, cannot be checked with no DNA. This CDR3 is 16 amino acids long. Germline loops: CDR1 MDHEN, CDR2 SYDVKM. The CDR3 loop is CASSPTGWGQQETQYF.

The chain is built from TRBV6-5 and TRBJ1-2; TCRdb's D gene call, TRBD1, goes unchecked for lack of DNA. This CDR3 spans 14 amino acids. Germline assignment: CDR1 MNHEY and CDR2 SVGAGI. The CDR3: CASSWDTRSYGYTF.

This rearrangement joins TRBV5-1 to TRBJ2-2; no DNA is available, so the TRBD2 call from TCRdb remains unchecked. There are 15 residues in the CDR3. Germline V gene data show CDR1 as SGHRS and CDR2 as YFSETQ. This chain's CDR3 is CASTRTSGSPGELFF.

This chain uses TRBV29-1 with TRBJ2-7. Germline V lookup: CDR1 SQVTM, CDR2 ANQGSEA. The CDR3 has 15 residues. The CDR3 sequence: CSVVFVMGDLYEQYF.

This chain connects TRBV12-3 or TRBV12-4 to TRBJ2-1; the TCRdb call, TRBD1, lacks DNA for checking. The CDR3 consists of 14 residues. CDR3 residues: CASVETGVHNEQFF.

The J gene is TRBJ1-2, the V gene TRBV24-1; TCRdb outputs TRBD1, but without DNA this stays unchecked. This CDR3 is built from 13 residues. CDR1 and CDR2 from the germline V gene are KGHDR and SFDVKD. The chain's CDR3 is CATSDQGAYGYTF.

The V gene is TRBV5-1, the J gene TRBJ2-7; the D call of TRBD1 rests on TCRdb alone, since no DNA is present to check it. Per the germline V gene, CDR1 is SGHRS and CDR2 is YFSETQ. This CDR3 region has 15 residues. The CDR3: CASSLLTGSRYEQYF.

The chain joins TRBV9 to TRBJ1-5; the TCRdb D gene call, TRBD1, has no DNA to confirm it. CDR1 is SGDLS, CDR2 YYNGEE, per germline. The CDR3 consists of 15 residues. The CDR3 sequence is CASSVTGRRNQPQHF.

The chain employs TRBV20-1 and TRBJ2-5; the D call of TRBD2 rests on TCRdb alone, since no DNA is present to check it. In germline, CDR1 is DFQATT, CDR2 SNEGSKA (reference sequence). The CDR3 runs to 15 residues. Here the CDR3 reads CSARDGREGAETQYF.

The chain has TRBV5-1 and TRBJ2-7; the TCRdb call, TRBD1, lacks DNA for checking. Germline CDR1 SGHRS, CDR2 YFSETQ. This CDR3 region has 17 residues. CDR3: CASSAGQVGPESYEQYF.

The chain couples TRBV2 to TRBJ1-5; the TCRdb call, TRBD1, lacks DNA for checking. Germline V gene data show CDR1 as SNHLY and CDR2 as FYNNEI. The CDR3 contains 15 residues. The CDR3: CASRSDRGQGQPQHF.

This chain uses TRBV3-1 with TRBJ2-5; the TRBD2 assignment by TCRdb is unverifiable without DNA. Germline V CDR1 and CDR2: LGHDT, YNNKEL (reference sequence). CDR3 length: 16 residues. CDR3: CASSQGLAGAQETQYF.

CDR3 in amino acids: CASSAGRGGYGYTF. V gene TRBV27 combines with J gene TRBJ1-2; TCRdb calls TRBD1, which cannot be checked without DNA. The CDR3 sequence is 14 residues long. Germline V gene sequence: CDR1 MNHEY, CDR2 SMNVEV (reference sequence).

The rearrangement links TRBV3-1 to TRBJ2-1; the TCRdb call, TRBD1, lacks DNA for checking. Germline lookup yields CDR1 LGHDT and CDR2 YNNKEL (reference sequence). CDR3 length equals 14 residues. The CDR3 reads CASSQDLTSAPQFF.

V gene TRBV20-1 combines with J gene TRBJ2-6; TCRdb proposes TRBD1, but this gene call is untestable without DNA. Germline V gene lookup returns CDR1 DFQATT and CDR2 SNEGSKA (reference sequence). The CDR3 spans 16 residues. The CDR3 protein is CSARGQGAPGANVLTF.

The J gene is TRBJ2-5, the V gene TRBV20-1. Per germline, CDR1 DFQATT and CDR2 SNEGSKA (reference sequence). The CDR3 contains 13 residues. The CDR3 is CSARDMVRETQYF.

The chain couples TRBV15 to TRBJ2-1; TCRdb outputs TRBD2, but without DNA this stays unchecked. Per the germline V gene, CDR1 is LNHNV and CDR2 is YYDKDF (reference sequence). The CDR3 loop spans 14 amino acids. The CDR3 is CATRGLAVHNEQFF.

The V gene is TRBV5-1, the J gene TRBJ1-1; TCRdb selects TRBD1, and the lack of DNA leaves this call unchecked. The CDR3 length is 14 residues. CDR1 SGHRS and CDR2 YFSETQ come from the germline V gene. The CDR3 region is CASSQNGGYTEAFF.

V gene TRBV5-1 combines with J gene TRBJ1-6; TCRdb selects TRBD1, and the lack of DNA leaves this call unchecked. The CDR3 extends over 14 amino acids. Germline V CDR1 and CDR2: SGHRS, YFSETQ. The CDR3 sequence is CASSFRQGDSPLHF.

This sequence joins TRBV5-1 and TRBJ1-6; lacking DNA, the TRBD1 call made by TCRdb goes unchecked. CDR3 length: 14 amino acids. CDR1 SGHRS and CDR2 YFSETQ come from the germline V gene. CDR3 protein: CASREGTDNSPLHF.

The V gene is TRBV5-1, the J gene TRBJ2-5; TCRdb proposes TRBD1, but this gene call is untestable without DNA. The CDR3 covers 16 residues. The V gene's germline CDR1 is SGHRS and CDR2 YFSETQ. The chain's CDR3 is CASSETGLGGRETQYF.

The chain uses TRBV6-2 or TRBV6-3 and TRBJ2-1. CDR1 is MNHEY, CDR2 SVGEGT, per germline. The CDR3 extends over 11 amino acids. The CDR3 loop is CASSQSFEQFF.

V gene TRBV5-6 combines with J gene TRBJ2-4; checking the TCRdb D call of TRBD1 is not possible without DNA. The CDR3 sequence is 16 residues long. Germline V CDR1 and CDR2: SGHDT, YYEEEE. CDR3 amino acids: CASSPRGSIPQDIQYF. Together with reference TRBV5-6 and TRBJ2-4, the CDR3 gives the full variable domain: DAGVTQSPTHLIKTRGQQVTLRCSPKSGHDTVSWYQQALGQGPQFIFQYYEEEERQRGNFPDRFSGHQFPNYSSELNVNALLLGDSALYLCASSPRGSIPQDIQYFGAGTRLSVL.